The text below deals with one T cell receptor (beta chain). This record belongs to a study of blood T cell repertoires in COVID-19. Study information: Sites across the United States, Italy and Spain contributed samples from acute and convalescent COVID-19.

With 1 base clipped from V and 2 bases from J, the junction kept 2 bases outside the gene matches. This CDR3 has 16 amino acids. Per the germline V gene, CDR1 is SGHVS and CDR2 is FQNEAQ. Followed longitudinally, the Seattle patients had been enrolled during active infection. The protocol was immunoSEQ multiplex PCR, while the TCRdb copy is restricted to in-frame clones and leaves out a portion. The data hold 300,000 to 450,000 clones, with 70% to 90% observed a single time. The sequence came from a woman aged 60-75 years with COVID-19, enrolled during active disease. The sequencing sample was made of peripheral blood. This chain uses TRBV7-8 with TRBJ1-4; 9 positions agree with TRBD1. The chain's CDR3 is CASSLGTGVTNEKLFF. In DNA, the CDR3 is TGTGCCAGCAGCTTAGGGACAGGGGTGACTAATGAAAAACTGTTTTTT.